The 4 T cell receptor beta chains below come from one sample, sequenced in a study of T cell changes during pregnancy in multiple sclerosis. Sequencing was performed with immunoSEQ multiplex PCR; in TCRdb, only in-frame clones are kept and a portion is missing. This repertoire shows fewer than 90,000 clones, around 94% found once; its top ten account for roughly 0.81%. The specimen was peripheral blood, collected in the third trimester of pregnancy. These receptors were obtained from a female donor with multiple sclerosis, enrolled in a pregnancy study.

The CDR3 reads CASSLGGSGSDETQYF. CDR3 DNA sequence: TGTGCCAGCAGCTTAGGTGGGAGCGGGAGCGATGAGACCCAGTACTTC. The V gene is TRBV7-9, the J gene TRBJ2-5; TRBD2 matches 8 bases. This CDR3 is 16 amino acids long. The V segment lost 1 base and the J segment 5 bases; nucleotides outside the gene matches: 9. From germline, CDR1 is SEHNR and CDR2 FQNEAQ (reference sequence).

This clone was detected only once. The chain couples TRBV5-1 to TRBJ1-3; a weak D match, TRBD1 (5 bases). The CDR3 runs 18 residues. Germline V gene sequence: CDR1 SGHRS, CDR2 YFSETQ. V was clipped by 0 bases and J by 1 base, with 17 bases between them. The CDR3 here is CASSLVGVRPGSGNTIYF. In DNA form, the CDR3 reads TGCGCCAGCAGCTTGGTAGGGGTGAGACCTGGTTCTGGAAACACCATATATTTT.

V and J are TRBV25-1 and TRBJ2-7; D might be TRBD2 (5 bases). Per germline, CDR1 MGHDK and CDR2 SYGVNS. The CDR3 loop spans 14 amino acids. V gave up 1 base and J gave up 3 bases, with 10 bases separating them. The CDR3 spells CASSELDGLYEQYF. DNA for the CDR3: TGTGCCAGCAGTGAATTAGACGGACTCTACGAGCAGTACTTC.

The CDR3 DNA sequence: TGTGCCAGCAGCTTGTCCCGGGTTACGGTTGCTGGTGAAGCTTTCTTT. Protein: CASSLSRVTVAGEAFF. The V call is TRBV5-4, the J call TRBJ1-1; D not certain. The germline V and J ends were trimmed by 1 base and 7 bases, with 20 bases remaining between them. Germline CDR1 SGHNT, CDR2 YYREEE (reference sequence). This CDR3 contains 16 residues.